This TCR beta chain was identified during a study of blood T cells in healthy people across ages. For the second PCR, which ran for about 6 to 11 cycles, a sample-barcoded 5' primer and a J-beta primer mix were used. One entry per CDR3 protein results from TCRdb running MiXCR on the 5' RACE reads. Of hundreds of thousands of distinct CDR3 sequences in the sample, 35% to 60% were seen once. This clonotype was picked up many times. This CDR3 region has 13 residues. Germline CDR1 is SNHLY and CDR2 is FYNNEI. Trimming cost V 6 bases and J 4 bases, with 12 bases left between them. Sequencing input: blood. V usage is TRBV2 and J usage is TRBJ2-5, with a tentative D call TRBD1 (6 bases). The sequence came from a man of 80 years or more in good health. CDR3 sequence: CASRTDSRETQYF. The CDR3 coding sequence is TGTGCCAGCAGGACGGACAGCCGAGAGACCCAGTACTTC.